The TCR beta chain described here comes from a study of blood T cell repertoires in COVID-19. This clone has only one observation. Other DNA sequences in this specimen translate into the identical CDR3. Authors' data handling: Amplifying reference gene primers gave estimates of nucleated cell counts. Method: immunoSEQ multiplex PCR; TCRdb's copy keeps in-frame clones and lacks some. D and trimming come from the DNA, and the V and J calls and clone size come from that table. The sample lists about 60,000 clones, approximately 84% occurring once. Germline V gene data show CDR1 as SEHNR and CDR2 as FQNEAQ (reference sequence). The germline V and J ends were trimmed by 6 bases and 3 bases, with 11 bases remaining between them. This CDR3 has 13 amino acids.

V gene TRBV7-9 combines with J gene TRBJ1-1; weak D call: TRBD1 (5 bases). The sequenced sample was peripheral blood. This TCR was recovered from a man aged 55 to 69 with acute or convalescent COVID-19. CDR3 nucleotides: TGTGCCAGCAGTTCGCAGGGTGACACTGAAGCTTTCTTT. Translating gives CASSSQGDTEAFF.